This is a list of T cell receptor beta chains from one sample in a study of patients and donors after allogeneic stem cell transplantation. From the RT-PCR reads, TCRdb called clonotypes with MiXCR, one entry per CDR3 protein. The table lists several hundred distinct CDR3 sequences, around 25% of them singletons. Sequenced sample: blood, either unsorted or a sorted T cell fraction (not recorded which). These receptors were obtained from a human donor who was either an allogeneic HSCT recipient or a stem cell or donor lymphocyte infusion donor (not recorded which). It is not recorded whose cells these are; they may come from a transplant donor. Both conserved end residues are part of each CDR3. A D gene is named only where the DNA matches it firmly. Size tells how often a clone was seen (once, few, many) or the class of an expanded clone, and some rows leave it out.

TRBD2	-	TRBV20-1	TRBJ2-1	TGCAGTGCTGATCTAGCGGGGTACAATGAGCAGTTCTTC	CSADLAGYNEQFF
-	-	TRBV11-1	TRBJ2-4	TGTGCCAGCAGCCCTCAGGGAAACATTCAGTACTTC	CASSPQGNIQYF
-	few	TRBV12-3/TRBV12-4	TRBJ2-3	TGTGCCAGCAGTGTAACACGGGATACGCAGTATTTT	CASSVTRDTQYF
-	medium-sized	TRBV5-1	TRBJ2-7	TGCGCCAGCAGCTTGCCGACCTACGAGCAGTACTTC	CASSLPTYEQYF
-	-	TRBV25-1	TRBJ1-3	TGTGCCAGCAGCCAGGGGCGAGACACCATATATTTT	CASSQGRDTIYF
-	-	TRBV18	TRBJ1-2	TGTGCCAGCTCACCCGACACATCCTATGGCTACACCTTC	CASSPDTSYGYTF
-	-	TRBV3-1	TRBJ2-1	TGTGCCAGCAGCCAAGATCAGAGCTCCTACAATGAGCAGTTCTTC	CASSQDQSSYNEQFF
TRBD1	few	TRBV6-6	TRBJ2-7	TGTGCCAGCAGCGAAGCAGGGGGGCAGTACTTC	CASSEAGGQYF
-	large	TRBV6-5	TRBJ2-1	TGTGCCAGCAGTTATAAAGGGAAGCAGTTCTTC	CASSYKGKQFF
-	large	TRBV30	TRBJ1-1	TGTGCCTGGAGTGTACTAGGGACTGAAGCTTTCTTT	CAWSVLGTEAFF
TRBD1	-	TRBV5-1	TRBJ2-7	TGCGCCAGCAGCTCGATGACAGGGGTGCCCTACGAGCAGTACTTC	CASSSMTGVPYEQYF
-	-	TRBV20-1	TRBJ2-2	TGCAGTGTCCCATCACAGGGGAACACCGGGGAGCTGTTTTTT	CSVPSQGNTGELFF
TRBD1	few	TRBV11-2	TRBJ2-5	TGTGCCAGCAGCACAGGACAGGTGGAGGAGACCCAGTACTTC	CASSTGQVEETQYF
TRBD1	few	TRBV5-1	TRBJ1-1	TGCGCCAGCAGCTCCGGAGGGGGCTCATTAAACACTGAAGCTTTCTTT	CASSSGGGSLNTEAFF
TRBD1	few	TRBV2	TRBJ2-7	TGTGCCAGCAGTGATACGGACAGGAGGAACGAGCAGTACTTC	CASSDTDRRNEQYF
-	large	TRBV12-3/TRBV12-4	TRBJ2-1	TGTGCCAGCACGGAGTTCAATGAGCAGTTCTTC	CASTEFNEQFF
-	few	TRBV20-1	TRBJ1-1	TGCAGTGCTTGGGCGGCCTCCGGTATGAACACTGAAGCTTTCTTT	CSAWAASGMNTEAFF
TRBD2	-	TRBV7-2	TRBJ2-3	TGTGCCAGCAGCACGGGGACTAGCGGGGATACGCAGTATTTT	CASSTGTSGDTQYF
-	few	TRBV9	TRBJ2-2	TGTGCCAGCAGCGTAGCGTCCCCCGGGGAGCTGTTTTTT	CASSVASPGELFF
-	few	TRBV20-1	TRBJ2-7	TGCAGTGCTAGAGTAGGGGGGAACTCCTACGAGCAGTACTTC	CSARVGGNSYEQYF